These 16 T cell receptor beta chains were sequenced from one sample in a study of Tregs in tolerant kidney transplant recipients. TCRdb's table, derived via immunoSEQ multiplex PCR, lists solely in-frame clones and lacks some. The sample has approximately 82,000 clones, 90% to 95% seen once. Related graft donors supplied nonmyeloablative bone marrow transplants, and mixed chimerism was transient. Sequencing was performed on CD4+ T cells from blood (PBMCs), taken 12 months after the transplant. The receptors shown here come from a human patient who received a combined kidney and bone marrow transplant. Some T cells here may be from the graft donor.

This chain connects TRBV6-5 to TRBJ2-1; no clear D. This CDR3 region has 13 residues. With 6 bases removed from V and 3 bases from J, the gap between germline ends came to 9 bases. Germline-derived CDR1 and CDR2 are MNHEY and SVGAGI. The CDR3 spells CASSTHLYNEQFF. The CDR3 DNA sequence: TGTGCCAGCAGCACACATCTCTACAATGAGCAGTTCTTC.

The chain carries TRBV19 and TRBJ1-6; TRBD1 matches at 10 bases. Germline CDR1 is LNHDA and CDR2 is SQIVND (reference sequence). This CDR3 is 14 amino acids long. V shed 5 bases, J shed 13 bases, and the junction held 8 bases outside the gene matches. CDR3 DNA sequence: TGTGCCAGTAGTTGGACAGGGGGAGAGTATCCCCTCCACTTT. Amino acid sequence: CASSWTGGEYPLHF.

This chain connects TRBV5-1 to TRBJ2-5, with D uncertain. The CDR3 consists of 15 residues. Germline V gives CDR1 SGHRS, CDR2 YFSETQ. With 2 bases removed from V and 0 bases from J, the gap between germline ends came to 11 bases. For the CDR3, the DNA is TGCGCCAGCAGCTTCCTGAGACGGGACCAAGAGACCCAGTACTTC. Translated: CASSFLRRDQETQYF.

V and J are TRBV28 and TRBJ2-7, with 8 bases that match TRBD1. The CDR3 runs 15 residues. The ends lost 3 bases at V and 2 bases at J; junction bases unmatched: 6. Germline lookup yields CDR1 MDHEN and CDR2 SYDVKM. The CDR3 sequence is CASSFSRGLPYEQYF. The CDR3 bases are TGTGCCAGCAGTTTCTCCAGGGGGCTACCCTACGAGCAGTACTTC.

This rearrangement joins TRBV29-1 to TRBJ2-7; 12 bases align to TRBD1. Germline CDR1 reads SQVTM; CDR2 reads ANQGSEA. Trimming took 7 bases from V and 4 from J; bases not matched to a gene: 5. This CDR3 contains 13 residues. The chain's CDR3 is CSAGTGGKYEQYF. The CDR3, as DNA: TGCAGCGCAGGGACAGGGGGCAAATACGAGCAGTACTTC.

The CDR3 nucleotides are TGTGCCAGCAGTGAATTCAGAGGGGGAGAGCAGTACTTC. Residues: CASSEFRGGEQYF. The chain joins TRBV6-1 to TRBJ2-5; a weak D match, TRBD1 (6 bases). The CDR3 is 13 amino acids. Germline V gene data show CDR1 as MNHNS and CDR2 as SASEGT. The V gene lost 2 bases and the J gene lost 11 bases, with 15 bases spanning the gap.

The chain is built from TRBV20-1 and TRBJ2-5; D unclear. The closer fit of TRBJ2-7 to the DNA end suggests the J call may be wrong. The V gene's germline CDR1 is DFQATT and CDR2 SNEGSKA (reference sequence). The CDR3 contains 11 residues. This CDR3 reads CSARSPYEQYF. The DNA of the CDR3 is TGCAGTGCTAGAAGTCCCTACGAGCAGTACTTC.

The chain has TRBV7-2 and TRBJ1-2; no clear D gene. Trimming shortened V by 1 base and J by 4 bases, and 7 bases separated the two germline ends. Germline CDR1 reads SGHTA; CDR2 reads FQGNSA. The CDR3 has 13 residues. CDR3 DNA sequence: TGTGCCAGCAGCTTAGGAACAGCCTATGGCTACACCTTC. It codes for CASSLGTAYGYTF.

The chain joins TRBV13 to TRBJ2-3; 9 nucleotides agree with TRBD2. V lost 1 base, J lost 4 bases, and 6 bases stayed unmatched. Germline V gene sequence: CDR1 PRHDT, CDR2 FYEKMQ (reference sequence). This CDR3 is built from 16 residues. The CDR3 nucleotides are TGTGCCAGCAGCTTAGTGTCAGCGGGAGGTGCAGATACGCAGTATTTT. Its translation is CASSLVSAGGADTQYF.

The chain couples TRBV2 to TRBJ1-1, with a weak D call TRBD1 (5 bases). This CDR3 contains 16 residues. V was shortened by 2 bases and J by 6 bases, with 19 bases between the two germline ends. CDR1 and CDR2 (germline): SNHLY, FYNNEI. For the CDR3, the DNA is TGTGCCAGCAGTGAACTGAGGGGAGGTGGATATTCTGAAGCTTTCTTT. It translates to CASSELRGGGYSEAFF. The variable domain in full, completed from reference TRBV2 and TRBJ1-1, reads EPEVTQTPSHQVTQMGQEVILRCVPISNHLYFYWYRQILGQKVEFLVSFYNNEISEKSEIFDDQFSVERPDGSNFTLKIRSTKLEDSAMYFCASSELRGGGYSEAFFGQGTRLTVV.

This clone has a handful of counts. This chain uses TRBV10-3 with TRBJ2-5; D is possibly TRBD1 (5 bases). V was clipped by 5 bases and J by 5 bases, with 15 bases between them. The CDR3 extends over 14 amino acids. Looked up from germline, CDR1 is ENHRY and CDR2 is SYGVKD. In nucleotides, the CDR3 is TGTGCCATCAGTTCCCCGACAGTTTCGGAGACCCAGTACTTC. Protein: CAISSPTVSETQYF.

The chain has TRBV28 and TRBJ2-7, with 7 bases matching TRBD1. Per germline, CDR1 MDHEN and CDR2 SYDVKM. J gave up 1 base and V 2 bases, and 2 bases lay outside the gene matches. This CDR3 has 14 amino acids. This chain's CDR3 is CASSLTGVSYEQYF. Here the CDR3 DNA reads TGTGCCAGCAGTTTAACAGGGGTTTCCTACGAGCAGTACTTC.

The V and J genes are TRBV7-2 and TRBJ1-1; a possible D gene is TRBD1 (5 bases). Trimming removed 4 bases at V and 7 bases at J, with 16 bases between. The CDR3 runs to 14 residues. Germline V gives CDR1 SGHTA, CDR2 FQGNSA. CDR3 in amino acids: CASSSNGGVNEAFF. The CDR3 DNA is TGTGCCAGCAGCTCAAATGGGGGGGTCAATGAAGCTTTCTTT.

This CDR3 is CASSLYGQGSYEQYF. The DNA of the CDR3 is TGTGCCAGCTCACTTTACGGACAGGGGAGCTACGAGCAGTACTTC. V gene TRBV18 combines with J gene TRBJ2-5; 9 nucleotides align to TRBD1. Judging by the DNA end, TRBJ2-7 fits better; the J call may be wrong. Per the germline V gene, CDR1 is KGHSH and CDR2 is LQKENI. The CDR3 length is 15 residues.

V is TRBV30 and J is TRBJ2-7; D is perhaps TRBD1 (5 bases). The CDR3 consists of 13 residues. V shed 3 bases and J shed 2 bases, with 11 bases lying between them. The germline V gene encodes CDR1 GTSNPN and CDR2 SVGIG (reference sequence). CDR3 region: CAWSWGETYEQYF. CDR3 nucleotide sequence: TGTGCCTGGAGCTGGGGCGAAACCTACGAGCAGTACTTC.

The chain carries TRBV7-2 and TRBJ1-1; no firm D call. V shed 5 bases and J shed 6 bases, with 13 bases lying between them. This CDR3 region has 13 residues. In germline, CDR1 is SGHTA, CDR2 FQGNSA. The DNA of the CDR3 is TGTGCCAGCAGCCAATTATTGCGCGCTGAAGCTTTCTTT. Translating it yields CASSQLLRAEAFF.